What follows are 32 T cell receptor beta chains derived from one specimen sequenced in a study of cytomegalovirus exposure and HLA in healthy donors. Primers for the PCR totalled 60 Vbeta and 13 Jbeta. Assay: immunoSEQ multiplex PCR; the TCRdb copy retains only in-frame clones and omits some. This table holds approximately 30,000 clones, less than 70% found once. The sequencing sample was made of PBMCs. Receptors were obtained from a man aged 45-60 years in good health and CMV-seropositive.

The J gene is TRBJ1-1, the V gene TRBV28, with D unclear. The germline CDR1 and CDR2 sequences are MDHEN and SYDVKM. V shed 6 bases and J shed 1 base, with 15 bases lying between them. The CDR3 loop spans 15 amino acids. In DNA, the CDR3 is TGTGCCAGCAGACCCGGGTCGTTCGAGAACACTGAAGCTTTCTTT. Encoded protein: CASRPGSFENTEAFF. Supplemented by reference TRBV28 and TRBJ1-1, the full variable domain reads DVKVTQSSRYLVKRTGEKVFLECVQDMDHENMFWYRQDPGLGLRLIYFSYDVKMKEKGDIPEGYSVSREKKERFSLILESASTNQTSMYLCASRPGSFENTEAFFGQGTRLTVV.

The V and J genes are TRBV30 and TRBJ2-2; the match to TRBD2 covers 7 bases. CDR1 is GTSNPN, CDR2 SVGIG, per germline (reference sequence). This CDR3 region has 17 residues. Germline trimming cut 4 bases from V and 2 bases from J; bases unmatched to any gene: 13. This chain's CDR3 is CAWTVGGSGVNTGELFF. The DNA for the CDR3 is TGTGCCTGGACCGTCGGCGGGAGCGGGGTAAACACCGGGGAGCTGTTTTTT.

This clone was observed a single time. This chain connects TRBV29-1 to TRBJ1-5, with D possibly being TRBD1 (6 bases). CDR1 is SQVTM and CDR2 is ANQGSEA in the germline V gene. The CDR3 is 13 amino acids. Trimming took 4 bases from V and 4 from J, leaving 11 bases between them. The CDR3 DNA reads as TGCAGCGTTGGGGAACAGGGAAATCAGCCCCAGCATTTT. Translation gives CSVGEQGNQPQHF.

The chain is built from TRBV7-2 and TRBJ1-5; D is unresolved. The germline V and J ends were trimmed by 5 bases and 5 bases, with 7 bases remaining between them. Per germline, CDR1 SGHTA and CDR2 FQGNSA. This CDR3 has 12 amino acids. CDR3 sequence: CASSQYDQPQHF. Here the CDR3 DNA reads TGTGCCAGCAGCCAGTACGATCAGCCCCAGCATTTT.

This chain connects TRBV28 to TRBJ2-7, with 8 bases that match TRBD2. V was clipped by 8 bases and J by 5 bases; unmatched bases: 14. Germline V CDR1 and CDR2: MDHEN, SYDVKM. The CDR3 is 15 residues long. For the CDR3, the DNA is TGTGCCAGCTCCAGCGGGAGAGATCCCGGGGACGAGCAGTACTTC. This encodes CASSSGRDPGDEQYF.

This clone appeared once. The genes are TRBV5-1 and TRBJ2-1, with 9 bases that match TRBD2. Looked up from germline, CDR1 is SGHRS and CDR2 is YFSETQ. V lost 0 bases to trimming and J lost 2 bases; unmatched junction nucleotides: 0. The CDR3 extends over 15 amino acids. CDR3 nucleotide sequence: TGCGCCAGCAGCTTGGTAGCGGGGGCCTACAATGAGCAGTTCTTC. This translates into CASSLVAGAYNEQFF.

In its sample, this clone was seen a few times. In nucleotides, the CDR3 is TGCGCCAGCAGCCAAGATGCGAGTGTCGGGGAGCTGTTTTTT. Protein sequence: CASSQDASVGELFF. The V gene is TRBV4-3, the J gene TRBJ2-2; D unclear. Per germline, CDR1 LGHNA and CDR2 YSLEER. V lost 0 bases, J lost 7 bases, and 9 bases lay in between. The CDR3 runs 14 residues.

This chain connects TRBV6-5 to TRBJ2-2; D gene unclear. V was shortened by 4 bases and J by 6 bases, with 6 bases between the two germline ends. The CDR3 runs 12 residues. The germline V gene encodes CDR1 MNHEY and CDR2 SVGAGI. The CDR3 sequence: CASSLQAGELFF. The CDR3 DNA sequence: TGTGCCAGCAGTTTGCAGGCCGGGGAGCTGTTTTTT.

To note about this clone: A junction boundary mismatches the germline segment, possibly from a read error. The chain employs TRBV20-1 and TRBJ2-1; unclear D gene. Germline CDR1 is DFQATT and CDR2 is SNEGSKA (reference sequence). This CDR3 has 10 residues. The CDR3 DNA is TGCAGCGCTAGTGAGCATGAGCAGTTCTTC. As protein: CSASEHEQFF.

Remarks on this clone: One end of the junction is discordant with germline, which a read error may explain. This chain uses TRBV11-2 with TRBJ1-2; possible D gene TRBD1, 5 bases. This CDR3 spans 13 amino acids. Germline loops: CDR1 SGHAT, CDR2 FQNNGV. The CDR3 here is CAGSPQGLYGYTF. The CDR3 DNA sequence: TGTGCCGGCAGCCCCCAGGGCCTTTATGGCTACACCTTC.

CDR3 coding DNA: TGTGCCAGCAGTGTGACAGGGTACGCGCCCCAGCATTTT. This translates into CASSVTGYAPQHF. The chain uses TRBV2 and TRBJ1-5; 7 nucleotides line up with TRBD1. The CDR3 runs 13 residues. Trimming cost V 4 bases and J 9 bases; bases outside gene matches: 6. Germline lookup yields CDR1 SNHLY and CDR2 FYNNEI.

This chain connects TRBV6-1 to TRBJ1-2; D not resolved. CDR1 MNHNS and CDR2 SASEGT come from the germline V gene. The germline V and J ends were trimmed by 1 base and 4 bases, with 7 bases remaining between them. This CDR3 spans 13 amino acids. As DNA, the CDR3 is TGTGCCAGCAGTGAAGGGCGGGGCTATGGCTACACCTTC. This sequence encodes CASSEGRGYGYTF.

V is TRBV28 and J is TRBJ2-5, with 9 nucleotides matching TRBD2. J lost 1 base, V lost 7 bases, and 7 bases had no gene match. The CDR3 spans 15 residues. Germline V CDR1 and CDR2: MDHEN, SYDVKM. CDR3 loop: CASIGLAGLQETQYF. CDR3 DNA sequence: TGTGCCAGCATCGGTCTAGCGGGGCTCCAAGAGACCCAGTACTTC.

This clone was counted only a few times. The genes are TRBV5-1 and TRBJ1-6; TRBD1 is a possible D gene (6 bases). The V end was cut by 3 bases, the J end by 6 bases, with 13 bases between. The CDR3 sequence is 15 residues long. Germline V gene sequence: CDR1 SGHRS, CDR2 YFSETQ. Here the CDR3 reads CASSSQGNTNSPLHF. CDR3 nucleotides: TGCGCCAGCAGCTCGCAGGGGAATACTAATTCACCCCTCCACTTT.

This CDR3 is CASSHYLKTANTEAFF. Written as DNA, the CDR3 is TGCGCCAGCAGCCATTACCTAAAGACAGCAAACACTGAAGCTTTCTTT. The gene calls are TRBV4-1 and TRBJ1-1; tentative D call: TRBD1 (5 bases). The CDR3 has 16 residues. Germline CDR1 reads MGHRA; CDR2 reads YSYEKL. The V end lost 3 bases, the J end lost 2 bases, and 16 bases lay between the germline ends.

The rearrangement uses TRBV29-1 and TRBJ2-5, with unresolved D. Germline CDR1 is SQVTM and CDR2 is ANQGSEA. V lost 5 bases and J lost 0, with 7 bases in between. The CDR3 spans 12 residues. CDR3 nucleotides: TGCAGCGTTTCCCGGGACCAAGAGACCCAGTACTTC. Amino acid sequence: CSVSRDQETQYF.

CDR3 loop: CASSRGLAGSEQYF. The DNA of the CDR3 is TGTGCCAGCAGTCGGGGACTAGCGGGGTCCGAGCAGTACTTC. The chain joins TRBV6-5 to TRBJ2-7; 13 bases align to TRBD2. This CDR3 contains 14 residues. With V trimmed by 5 bases and J by 6 bases, 4 bases remained unmatched. Germline CDR1 is MNHEY and CDR2 is SVGAGI.

In this sample, this clone turned up a few times. This chain connects TRBV2 to TRBJ1-4; D gene ambiguous. Trimming shortened V by 5 bases and J by 6 bases, and 4 bases separated the two germline ends. The CDR3 spans 11 residues. CDR1 SNHLY and CDR2 FYNNEI come from the germline V gene. DNA for the CDR3: TGTGCCAGCAGTTATGATGAAAAACTGTTTTTT. Encoded protein: CASSYDEKLFF.

This chain uses TRBV4-3 with TRBJ2-3; D is perhaps TRBD2 (5 bases). The CDR3 has 15 residues. V shed 1 base and J shed 4 bases, with 12 bases lying between them. From germline, CDR1 is LGHNA and CDR2 YSLEER. The CDR3 reads CASSQGFTSSDTQYF. The CDR3, as DNA: TGCGCCAGCAGCCAAGGGTTCACTAGTTCAGATACGCAGTATTTT.

This clone was recorded only once. CDR3 DNA: TGTGCCAGTAGTATAGATGGACAGCTCTATGGCTACACCTTC. It is translated as CASSIDGQLYGYTF. The chain is built from TRBV19 and TRBJ1-2, with D possibly TRBD1 on 6 matching bases. Trimming cost V 0 bases and J 4 bases, with 9 bases left between them. CDR3 size: 14 residues. Germline V gene lookup returns CDR1 LNHDA and CDR2 SQIVND (reference sequence).

There are a few counts of this clone. The chain employs TRBV2 and TRBJ2-7; no definite D call. Germline CDR1 reads SNHLY; CDR2 reads FYNNEI. The CDR3 is 10 residues long. The V end lost 8 bases, the J end lost 4 bases, and 6 bases lay between the germline ends. CDR3: CASRNYEQYF. In DNA form, the CDR3 reads TGTGCCAGCCGTAATTACGAGCAGTACTTC.

The rearrangement links TRBV7-2 to TRBJ1-5; D gene ambiguous. Germline CDR1 reads SGHTA; CDR2 reads FQGNSA. CDR3 size: 12 residues. V was shortened by 5 bases and J by 5 bases, with 7 bases between the two germline ends. CDR3 bases: TGTGCCAGCAGCGCGGGCGATCAGCCCCAGCATTTT. Translated, it gives CASSAGDQPQHF.

The chain combines TRBV5-6 with TRBJ2-5; D possibly corresponds to TRBD1 (6 bases). The germline V and J ends were trimmed by 4 bases and 7 bases, with 20 bases remaining between them. In germline, CDR1 is SGHDT, CDR2 YYEEEE. This CDR3 contains 15 residues. CDR3 sequence: CASSRWDTPFGTQYF. The CDR3 nucleotides are TGTGCCAGCAGCCGCTGGGACACCCCGTTCGGGACCCAGTACTTC.

This clone was found a few times. The chain employs TRBV30 and TRBJ2-1, with D possibly TRBD2 on 5 matching bases. Germline CDR1 reads GTSNPN; CDR2 reads SVGIG (reference sequence). V was cut by 3 bases and J by 4 bases, with 16 bases left in between. CDR3 length: 15 residues. The CDR3 nucleotides read TGTGCCTGGAGCTCGTGGCGGGTAAATTACAATGAGCAGTTCTTC. Its translation is CAWSSWRVNYNEQFF.

This chain joins TRBV29-1 and TRBJ1-2; no reliable D call. This CDR3 has 13 residues. Deletions cut 0 bases from V and 0 bases from J, with 5 bases between. Germline lookup yields CDR1 SQVTM and CDR2 ANQGSEA. The CDR3 DNA follows: TGCAGCGTTGAAGATCAGGCTAACTATGGCTACACCTTC. Its translation is CSVEDQANYGYTF.

Only a few counts were recorded for this clone. The V gene is TRBV5-1, the J gene TRBJ2-1; D is ambiguous. Germline V gene data show CDR1 as SGHRS and CDR2 as YFSETQ. V lost 1 base and J 0 bases, leaving 8 bases between the germline ends. The CDR3 loop spans 15 amino acids. This CDR3 is CASSLRQDSYNEQFF. In DNA, the CDR3 is TGCGCCAGCAGCTTGCGGCAGGACTCCTACAATGAGCAGTTCTTC.

This clone was detected only a few times. V usage is TRBV7-8 and J usage is TRBJ2-7; a weak D match, TRBD2 (5 bases). Germline V gene data show CDR1 as SGHVS and CDR2 as FQNEAQ. V lost 7 bases to trimming and J lost 3 bases, with 13 bases between them. The CDR3 has 13 residues. CDR3 sequence: CASNSGDYYEQYF. CDR3 DNA sequence: TGTGCCAGCAACAGTGGAGACTACTACGAGCAGTACTTC.

This clone was observed once. The rearrangement uses TRBV18 and TRBJ1-2; D gene ambiguous. The CDR3 is made up of 14 amino acids. V was cut by 0 bases and J by 7 bases, with 12 bases left in between. Germline V gene data show CDR1 as KGHSH and CDR2 as LQKENI. CDR3 sequence reads: CASSPPTSQVGYTF. The CDR3 nucleotides are TGTGCCAGCTCACCACCTACCTCGCAGGTTGGCTACACCTTC.

This chain joins TRBV28 and TRBJ2-5; a possible D gene is TRBD1 (6 bases). There are 12 residues in the CDR3. Per the germline V gene, CDR1 is MDHEN and CDR2 is SYDVKM. V lost 8 bases and J 0 bases, leaving 7 bases between the germline ends. The CDR3, as DNA: TGTGCCAGCTGGACAGACCAAGAGACCCAGTACTTC. Its protein is CASWTDQETQYF.

The chain has TRBV7-9 and TRBJ2-5; 8 bases map to TRBD1. The CDR3 is 15 residues long. The V gene's germline CDR1 is SEHNR and CDR2 FQNEAQ (reference sequence). V lost 1 base and J lost 1; bases outside the gene matches: 2. CDR3 bases: TGTGCCAGCAGCTTAGGGGACAGGATCCAAGAGACCCAGTACTTC. This encodes CASSLGDRIQETQYF.

The rearrangement joins TRBV2 to TRBJ1-5; D is ambiguous. V shed 7 bases and J shed 5 bases, with 15 bases lying between them. Germline V CDR1 and CDR2: SNHLY, FYNNEI. CDR3 length equals 14 residues. The CDR3 coding sequence is TGTGCCAGCACAGCCAGAGGCCGGGATCAGCCCCAGCATTTT. It specifies CASTARGRDQPQHF.

This clone was seen once. The rearrangement links TRBV18 to TRBJ1-5; D not certain. CDR1 and CDR2 (germline): KGHSH, LQKENI. The CDR3 length is 13 residues. With 2 bases removed from V and 4 bases from J, the gap between germline ends came to 6 bases. The CDR3 DNA reads TGTGCCAGCTCACCATCGGGTAATCAGCCCCAGCATTTT. This translates into CASSPSGNQPQHF.